The T cell receptor (beta chain) under discussion was sequenced for a study of spatial heterogeneity in lung cancer. General observations from the study: Tumor mutation counts were tracked by expanded intratumoral alpha and beta TCR counts. Ubiquitous and regional nonsynonymous mutations were tracked by counts of ubiquitous and regional expanded TCRs, respectively. The estimated TCR-seq coverage of tumor T cells amounted to roughly 6.8% when looking at alpha chains and more than 11% when looking at beta chains.

Time point described: sample taken at primary tumor resection. This clonotype is termed medium-sized. Its antigen is not known. Unique molecular identifiers, one per molecule, were present on every TCR cDNA molecule. TCRdb re-derived calls from the 5' RACE reads in MiXCR, one entry per CDR3 protein. The sample has about 5,700 distinct CDR3 sequences; 15% to 20% are singletons. V was clipped by 0 bases and J by 8 bases; unmatched bases: 2. The germline V gene has CDR1 SGHRS and CDR2 YFSETQ. CDR3 length: 14 residues. The rearrangement uses TRBV5-1 and TRBJ2-1; 10 nucleotides agree with TRBD2. The receptor comes from a male donor with early-stage non-small cell lung cancer. The sequencing here drew on lung tumor tissue, taken at surgery. The CDR3 sequence is CASSLGLAGDEQFF. The CDR3 DNA reads as TGCGCCAGCAGCTTGGGGCTAGCGGGAGATGAGCAGTTCTTC.